Shown below are 9 T cell receptor beta chains from a single sample sequenced in a study of CXCR3-negative and CXCR3-positive naive CD8 T cells. Via 5' RACE with UMI labels, TRB cDNA libraries were prepared. TCRdb processed the 5' RACE reads again and assigns one entry to each CDR3 protein, with no DNA. The sample's table shows about 81,000 distinct CDR3 sequences. Specimen: naive CXCR3- CD8+ T cells from blood. Specified subset: CD45RO-CCR7+CD27+CD95- naive CD8+ T cells lacking CXCR3 (TNR3-). The receptors here all came from a human donor in good health. Some clones in this sample may be carry-over from other donors' samples.

The chain couples TRBV28 to TRBJ2-1; the TCRdb D gene call, TRBD1, has no DNA to confirm it. CDR3 length: 16 residues. Germline V gives CDR1 MDHEN, CDR2 SYDVKM. The CDR3 spells CASSPARDREVHEQFF.

CDR3 sequence reads: CASSPRNGGVNEQYF. The rearrangement links TRBV7-7 to TRBJ2-7; the D gene TCRdb calls, TRBD1, cannot be checked with no DNA. The CDR3 consists of 15 residues. Germline loops: CDR1 SSHAT, CDR2 FNYEAQ (reference sequence).

V and J are TRBV5-1 and TRBJ2-1; TCRdb designates TRBD1, a call that cannot be tested without DNA. The CDR3 has 15 amino acids. Germline V gene data show CDR1 as SGHRS and CDR2 as YFSETQ. CDR3: CASRNTRGRHNEQFF. Full variable domain (outside the CDR3, taken from reference TRBV5-1 and TRBJ2-1): KAGVTQTPRYLIKTRGQQVTLSCSPISGHRSVSWYQQTPGQGLQFLFEYFSETQRNKGNFPGRFSGRQFSNSRSEMNVSTLELGDSALYLCASRNTRGRHNEQFFGPGTRLTVL.

The chain carries TRBV10-3 and TRBJ1-2; the TCRdb D gene call, TRBD1, has no DNA to confirm it. Germline V gene lookup returns CDR1 ENHRY and CDR2 SYGVKD. The CDR3 covers 14 residues. The CDR3 sequence is CAISERTTNYGYTF.

The chain carries TRBV6-2 or TRBV6-3 and TRBJ2-7. Looked up from germline, CDR1 is MNHEY and CDR2 is SVGEGT. The CDR3 covers 12 residues. CDR3 sequence reads: CASSYRDYEQYF.

The V gene is TRBV10-3, the J gene TRBJ2-2. This CDR3 comprises 14 residues. The germline gives CDR1 ENHRY, CDR2 SYGVKD. CDR3 region: CATRDSSNTGELFF.

The gene calls are TRBV29-1 and TRBJ1-3; absent DNA, TCRdb's TRBD1 call cannot be checked. This CDR3 is built from 14 residues. The germline V gene encodes CDR1 SQVTM and CDR2 ANQGSEA. CDR3 residues: CSVEGQGEGNTIYF.

The gene calls are TRBV5-1 and TRBJ1-2; the TRBD1 assignment by TCRdb is unverifiable without DNA. The CDR3 consists of 14 residues. Looked up from germline, CDR1 is SGHRS and CDR2 is YFSETQ. CDR3 amino acids: CASSLGTVRYGYTF.

The rearrangement links TRBV19 to TRBJ2-1. Germline V gives CDR1 LNHDA, CDR2 SQIVND (reference sequence). This CDR3 has 13 residues. This CDR3 reads CASSIVYPNEQFF.